This TCR beta chain was observed in a study of cytomegalovirus exposure and HLA in healthy donors. Study background: One earlier analysis, a look at 200 million or so T cells, found some 110 million unique TCR beta sequences.

This CDR3 comprises 17 residues. Germline CDR1 is SGHTA and CDR2 is FQGTGA. V was clipped by 1 base and J by 3 bases; unmatched bases: 7. Study-wide points: Upon later analysis, HLA-associated TCR beta chains proved more clonally expanded than other, equally common chains. Rare TCR sequences predominated, though certain public TCRs were found in many donors.

Primers for the PCR totalled 60 Vbeta and 13 Jbeta. Here immunoSEQ multiplex PCR was the method, and the copy in TCRdb shows in-frame clones only, minus some. The repertoire has 90,000 to 120,000 clones, around 79% of them found once; the top ten carry approximately 14%. About this clone itself: The target antigen is unknown.

The sample taken for sequencing was PBMCs. The source is a male donor in good health and CMV-seropositive. The chain combines TRBV7-3 with TRBJ2-2, with 8 bases matching TRBD1. The CDR3 protein is CASSLNPQGADTGELFF. The CDR3 nucleotides read TGTGCCAGCAGCTTAAACCCGCAGGGGGCAGACACCGGGGAGCTGTTTTTT.